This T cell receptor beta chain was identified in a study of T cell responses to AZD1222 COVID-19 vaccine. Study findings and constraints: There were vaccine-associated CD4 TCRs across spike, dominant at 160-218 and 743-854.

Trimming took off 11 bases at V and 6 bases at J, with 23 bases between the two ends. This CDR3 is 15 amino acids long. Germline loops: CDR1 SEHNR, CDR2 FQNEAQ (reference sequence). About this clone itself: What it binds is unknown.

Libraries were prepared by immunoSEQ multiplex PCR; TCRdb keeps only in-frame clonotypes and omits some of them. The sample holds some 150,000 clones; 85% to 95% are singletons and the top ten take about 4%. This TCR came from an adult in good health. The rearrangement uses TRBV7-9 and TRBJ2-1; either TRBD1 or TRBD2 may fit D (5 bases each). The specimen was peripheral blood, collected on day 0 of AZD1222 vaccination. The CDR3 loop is CAVTSWTLVGNEQFF. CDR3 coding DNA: TGTGCCGTCACCTCCTGGACACTAGTGGGCAATGAGCAGTTCTTC. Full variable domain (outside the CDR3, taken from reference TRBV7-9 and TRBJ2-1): DTGVSQNPRHKITKRGQNVTFRCDPISEHNRLYWYRQTLGQGPEFLTYFQNEAQLEKSRLLSDRFSAERPKGSFSTLEIQRTEQGDSAMYLCAVTSWTLVGNEQFFGPGTRLTVL.